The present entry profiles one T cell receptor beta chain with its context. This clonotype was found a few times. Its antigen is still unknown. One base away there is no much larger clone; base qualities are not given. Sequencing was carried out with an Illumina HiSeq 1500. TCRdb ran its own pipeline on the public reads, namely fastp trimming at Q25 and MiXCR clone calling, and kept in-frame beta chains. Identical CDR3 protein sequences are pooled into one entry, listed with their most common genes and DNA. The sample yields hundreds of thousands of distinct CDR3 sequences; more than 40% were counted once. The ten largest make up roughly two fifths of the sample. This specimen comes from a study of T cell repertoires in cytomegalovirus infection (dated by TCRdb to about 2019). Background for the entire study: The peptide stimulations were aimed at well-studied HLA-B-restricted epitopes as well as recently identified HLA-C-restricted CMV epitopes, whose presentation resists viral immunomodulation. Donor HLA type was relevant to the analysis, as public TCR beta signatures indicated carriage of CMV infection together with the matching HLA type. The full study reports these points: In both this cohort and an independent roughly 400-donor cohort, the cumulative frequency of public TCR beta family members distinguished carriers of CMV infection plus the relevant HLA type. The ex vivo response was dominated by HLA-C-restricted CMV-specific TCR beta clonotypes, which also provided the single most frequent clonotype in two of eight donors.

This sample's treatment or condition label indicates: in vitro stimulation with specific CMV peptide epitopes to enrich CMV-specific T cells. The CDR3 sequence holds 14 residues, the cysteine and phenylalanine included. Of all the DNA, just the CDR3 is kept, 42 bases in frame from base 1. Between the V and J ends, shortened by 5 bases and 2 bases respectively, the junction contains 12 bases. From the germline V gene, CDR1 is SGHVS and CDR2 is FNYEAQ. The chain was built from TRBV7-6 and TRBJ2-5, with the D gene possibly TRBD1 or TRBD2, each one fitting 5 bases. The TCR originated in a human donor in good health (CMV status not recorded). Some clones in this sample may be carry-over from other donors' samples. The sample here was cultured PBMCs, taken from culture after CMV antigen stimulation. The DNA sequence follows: TGTGCCAGCAGCCTTAGAGGGACGCAAGAGACCCAGTACTTC. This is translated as CASSLRGTQETQYF.